This entry describes one TCR beta chain. These data are taken from a study of blood T cell repertoires in COVID-19. Clones were sequenced by immunoSEQ multiplex PCR, and TCRdb holds only the in-frame ones, with some missing. The sample comprises about 240,000 clones, about 79% of which are singletons, and roughly 10% rests with the top ten. Between the trimmed V and J ends, which lost 4 bases and 3 bases, there was a span of 13 bases. CDR1 and CDR2 (germline): SGHNT, YYREEE (reference sequence). CDR3 size: 14 residues. This TCR was sampled from a woman over 75 with acute or convalescent COVID-19. The chain carries TRBV5-4 and TRBJ2-5; D is undetermined. The sequencing input was peripheral blood. The CDR3 here is CASSRAAGEETQYF. CDR3 nucleotides: TGTGCCAGCAGCCGCGCGGCCGGTGAAGAGACCCAGTACTTC.